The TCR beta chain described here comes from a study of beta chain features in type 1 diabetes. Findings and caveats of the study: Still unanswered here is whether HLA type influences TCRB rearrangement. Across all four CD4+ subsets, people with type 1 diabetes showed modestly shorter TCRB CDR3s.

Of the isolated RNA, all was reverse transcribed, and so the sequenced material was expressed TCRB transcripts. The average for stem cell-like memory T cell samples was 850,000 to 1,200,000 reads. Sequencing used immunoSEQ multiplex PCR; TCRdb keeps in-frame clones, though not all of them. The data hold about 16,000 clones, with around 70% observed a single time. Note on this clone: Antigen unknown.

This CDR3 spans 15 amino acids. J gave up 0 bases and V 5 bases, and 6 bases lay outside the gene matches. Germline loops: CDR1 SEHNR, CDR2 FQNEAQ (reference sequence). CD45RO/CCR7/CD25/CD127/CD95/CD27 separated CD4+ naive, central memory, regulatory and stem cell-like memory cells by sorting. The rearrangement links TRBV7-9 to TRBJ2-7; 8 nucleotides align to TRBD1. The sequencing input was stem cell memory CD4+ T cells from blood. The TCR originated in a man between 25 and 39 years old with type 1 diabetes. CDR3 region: CASSPRQGSSYEQYF. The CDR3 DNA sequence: TGTGCCAGCAGCCCCCGACAGGGGAGCTCCTACGAGCAGTACTTC.